Shown below are 10 T cell receptor beta chains from a single sample sequenced in a study of CD8 T cells in ankylosing spondylitis. TCRdb called the 5' RACE reads again in MiXCR, with one record for every CDR3 protein. The sample consists of approximately 350,000 distinct CDR3 sequences, approximately 20% of them appearing once. The sample taken for sequencing was blood, either unsorted or a sorted T cell fraction (not recorded which). The receptors were sampled from a male donor with ankylosing spondylitis or in good health (not recorded which).

This chain uses TRBV29-1 with TRBJ2-1, with 10 bases fitting TRBD2. CDR1 is SQVTM and CDR2 is ANQGSEA in the germline V gene. V was pared by 6 bases and J by 9 bases, with 14 bases of the junction left unmatched. This CDR3 has 15 residues. In nucleotides, the CDR3 is TGCAGCGTGGAACTAGCGGGGAGGCCGAGGGGTGAGCAGTTCTTC. Protein: CSVELAGRPRGEQFF.

This sequence joins TRBV7-9 and TRBJ2-4, with D perhaps TRBD1 or TRBD2 (5 bases each). Trimming removed 1 base at V and 4 bases at J, with 11 bases between. This CDR3 contains 15 residues. Germline loops: CDR1 SEHNR, CDR2 FQNEAQ (reference sequence). CDR3 sequence reads: CASSLDGAGKNIQYF. The CDR3 DNA reads TGTGCCAGCAGCTTAGACGGGGCAGGTAAAAACATTCAGTACTTC.

This clonotype was observed a handful of times. The chain couples TRBV4-1 to TRBJ2-7; TRBD2 aligns across 8 bases. Trimming took 0 bases from V and 3 from J; bases not matched to a gene: 7. CDR1 and CDR2 (germline): MGHRA, YSYEKL. The CDR3 is made up of 16 amino acids. The CDR3 DNA reads TGCGCCAGCAGCCAAGATGGAGCCGGGGGGGACTACGAGCAGTACTTC. Its protein product is CASSQDGAGGDYEQYF.

In its sample, this clonotype was seen a few times. The V and J genes are TRBV11-2 and TRBJ2-7; D is perhaps TRBD2 (6 bases). The CDR3 consists of 14 residues. Germline CDR1 is SGHAT and CDR2 is FQNNGV. Deletions cut 3 bases from V and 2 bases from J, with 11 bases between. Written as DNA, the CDR3 is TGTGCCAGCAGCTTTAGCGGTAGCCCCTACGAGCAGTACTTC. It translates to CASSFSGSPYEQYF.

This clonotype was observed at least ten times. J is TRBJ2-7 and V is TRBV20-1; D remains ambiguous. CDR3 length equals 12 residues. V dropped 1 base and J dropped 4 bases, with 8 bases sitting between them. Germline V lookup: CDR1 DFQATT, CDR2 SNEGSKA (reference sequence). This CDR3 is CSARVLSYEQYF. The CDR3 DNA sequence: TGCAGTGCTAGAGTTTTATCATACGAGCAGTACTTC.

This chain links TRBV10-1 with TRBJ2-2; 12 bases line up with TRBD2. Looked up from germline, CDR1 is WNHNN and CDR2 is SYGVQD (reference sequence). The CDR3 covers 18 residues. Germline trimming cut 5 bases from V and 7 bases from J; bases unmatched to any gene: 14. In DNA form, the CDR3 reads TGCGCCAGCAGTCATCGGACTAGCGGGGTATGGTTGGTCGGGGAGCTGTTTTTT. This codes for CASSHRTSGVWLVGELFF.

This clonotype appeared a few times. The chain has TRBV5-1 and TRBJ1-3; D unclear. CDR3 length: 14 amino acids. Germline V gene sequence: CDR1 SGHRS, CDR2 YFSETQ. The V and J ends lost 7 bases and 0 bases respectively, with 11 bases between them. The CDR3 bases are TGCGCCAGCCGAGGGTGGGGCTCTGGAAACACCATATATTTT. Translation: CASRGWGSGNTIYF.

This clonotype has just a few counts. The chain joins TRBV5-5 to TRBJ2-7; perhaps TRBD1 as D (6 bases). V lost 4 bases and J lost 3, with 14 bases in between. The CDR3 is 14 residues long. Per germline, CDR1 SGHKS and CDR2 YYEKEE (reference sequence). This CDR3 reads CASSVTGTSYEQYF. CDR3 coding DNA: TGTGCCAGCAGCGTGACCGGGACAAGCTACGAGCAGTACTTC.

The chain joins TRBV13 to TRBJ2-1; 15 nucleotides match TRBD2. V trimming: 4 bases; J trimming: 1 base; junction bases outside the gene matches: 20. The CDR3 contains 23 residues. The germline V gene encodes CDR1 PRHDT and CDR2 FYEKMQ (reference sequence). CDR3 in amino acids: CASSSLGTGGQGTSGGSYNEQFF. DNA for the CDR3: TGTGCCAGCAGCTCACTCGGGACAGGGGGACAGGGGACTAGCGGGGGGTCCTACAATGAGCAGTTCTTC.

The chain is built from TRBV11-2 and TRBJ2-2; a possible D gene is TRBD2 (6 bases). V shed 0 bases and J shed 7 bases, with 24 bases lying between them. This CDR3 has 19 residues. CDR1 SGHAT and CDR2 FQNNGV come from the germline V gene. The CDR3 sequence is CASSLDGREAPGLYGELFF. CDR3 nucleotide sequence: TGTGCCAGCAGCTTAGACGGCAGGGAGGCCCCTGGGCTGTACGGGGAGCTGTTTTTT. Combining the CDR3 with reference TRBV11-2 and TRBJ2-2 gives the whole variable domain EAGVAQSPRYKIIEKRQSVAFWCNPISGHATLYWYQQILGQGPKLLIQFQNNGVVDDSQLPKDRFSAERLKGVDSTLKIQPAKLEDSAVYLCASSLDGREAPGLYGELFFGEGSRLTVL.